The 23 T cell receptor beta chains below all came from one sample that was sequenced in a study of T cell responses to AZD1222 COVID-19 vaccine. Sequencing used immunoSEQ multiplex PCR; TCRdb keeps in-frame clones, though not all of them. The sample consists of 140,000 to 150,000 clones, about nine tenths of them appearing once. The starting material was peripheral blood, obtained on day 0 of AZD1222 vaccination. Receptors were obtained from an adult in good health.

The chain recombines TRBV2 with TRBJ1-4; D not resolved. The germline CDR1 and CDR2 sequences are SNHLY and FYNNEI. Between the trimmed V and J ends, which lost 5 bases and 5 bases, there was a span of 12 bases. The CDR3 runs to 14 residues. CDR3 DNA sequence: TGTGCCAGCAGTATCCCCCAATACAATGAAAAACTGTTTTTT. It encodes CASSIPQYNEKLFF.

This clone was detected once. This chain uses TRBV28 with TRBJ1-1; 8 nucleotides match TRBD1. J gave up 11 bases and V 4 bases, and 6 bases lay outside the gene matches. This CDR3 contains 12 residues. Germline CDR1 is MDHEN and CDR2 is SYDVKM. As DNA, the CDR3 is TGTGCCAGCAGTTCCTCAGGGGGCGAGGCTTTCTTT. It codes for CASSSSGGEAFF.

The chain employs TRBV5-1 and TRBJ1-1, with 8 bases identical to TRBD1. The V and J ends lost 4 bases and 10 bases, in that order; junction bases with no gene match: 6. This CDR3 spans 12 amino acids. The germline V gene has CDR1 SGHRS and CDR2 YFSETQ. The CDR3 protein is CASSPGQGPAFF. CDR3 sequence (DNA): TGCGCCAGCAGCCCTGGACAGGGACCAGCTTTCTTT.

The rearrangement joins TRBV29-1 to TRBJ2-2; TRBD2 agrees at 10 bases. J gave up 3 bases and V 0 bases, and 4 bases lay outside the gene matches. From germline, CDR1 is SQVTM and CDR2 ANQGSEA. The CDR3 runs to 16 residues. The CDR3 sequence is CSVEDPSGSDTGELFF. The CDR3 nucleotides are TGCAGCGTTGAAGACCCTAGCGGGAGCGACACCGGGGAGCTGTTTTTT.

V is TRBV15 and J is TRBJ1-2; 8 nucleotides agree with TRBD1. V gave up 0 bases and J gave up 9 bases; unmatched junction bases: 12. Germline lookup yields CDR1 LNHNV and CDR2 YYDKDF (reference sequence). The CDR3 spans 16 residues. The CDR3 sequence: CATSRDRHATGESYTF. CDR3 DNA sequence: TGTGCCACCAGCAGAGATCGTCATGCGACAGGGGAAAGCTACACCTTC.

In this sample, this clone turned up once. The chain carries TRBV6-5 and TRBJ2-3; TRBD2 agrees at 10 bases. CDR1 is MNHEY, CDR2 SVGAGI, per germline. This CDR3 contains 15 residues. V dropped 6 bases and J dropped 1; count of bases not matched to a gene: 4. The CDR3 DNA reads TGTGCCAGCAGCTCTCTAGCGGGGGGCACAGATACGCAGTATTTT. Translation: CASSSLAGGTDTQYF.

This CDR3 reads CASSSPSGLAGGDYEQYF. CDR3 coding DNA: TGTGCCAGCAGCTCGCCTTCCGGACTAGCGGGAGGGGACTACGAGCAGTACTTC. V gene TRBV11-2 combines with J gene TRBJ2-7; TRBD2 matches 15 bases. V lost 4 bases and J lost 3; bases outside the gene matches: 10. This CDR3 has 18 residues. Per germline, CDR1 SGHAT and CDR2 FQNNGV.

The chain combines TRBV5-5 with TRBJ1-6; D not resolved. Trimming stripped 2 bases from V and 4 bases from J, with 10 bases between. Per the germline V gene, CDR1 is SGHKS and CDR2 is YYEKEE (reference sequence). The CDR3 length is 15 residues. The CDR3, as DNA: TGTGCCAGCAGCTTACAAGGGCGATATAATTCACCCCTCCACTTT. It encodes CASSLQGRYNSPLHF.

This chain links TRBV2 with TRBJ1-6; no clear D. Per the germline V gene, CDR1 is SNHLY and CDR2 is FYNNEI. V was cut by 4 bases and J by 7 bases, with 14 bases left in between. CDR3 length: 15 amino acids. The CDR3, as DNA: TGTGCCAGCAGTGTGACGGACGTCGGCAATTCACCCCTCCACTTT. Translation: CASSVTDVGNSPLHF.

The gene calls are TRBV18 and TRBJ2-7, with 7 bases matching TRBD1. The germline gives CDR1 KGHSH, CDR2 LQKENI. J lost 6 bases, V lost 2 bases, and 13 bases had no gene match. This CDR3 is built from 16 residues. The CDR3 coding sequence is TGTGCCAGCTCACCAAATGGACAGGCCCTAAATGGCGAGCAGTACTTC. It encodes CASSPNGQALNGEQYF.

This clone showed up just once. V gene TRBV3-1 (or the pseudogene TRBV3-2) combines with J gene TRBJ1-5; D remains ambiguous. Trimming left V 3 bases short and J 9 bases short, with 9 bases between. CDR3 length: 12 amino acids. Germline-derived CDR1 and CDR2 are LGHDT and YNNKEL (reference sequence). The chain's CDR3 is CASSHRRGPQHF. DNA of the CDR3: TGTGCCAGCAGCCATCGGCGAGGGCCCCAGCATTTT.

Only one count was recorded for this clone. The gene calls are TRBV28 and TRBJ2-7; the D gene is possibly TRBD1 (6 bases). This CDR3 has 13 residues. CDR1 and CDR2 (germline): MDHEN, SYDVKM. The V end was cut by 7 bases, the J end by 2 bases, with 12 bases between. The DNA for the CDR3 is TGTGCCAGCACGACAGGTGACCCCTACGAGCAGTACTTC. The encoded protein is CASTTGDPYEQYF.

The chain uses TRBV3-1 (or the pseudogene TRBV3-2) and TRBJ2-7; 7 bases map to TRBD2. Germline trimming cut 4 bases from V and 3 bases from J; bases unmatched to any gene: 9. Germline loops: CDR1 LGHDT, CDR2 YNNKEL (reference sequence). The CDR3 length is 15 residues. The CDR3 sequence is CASSPSGTGGYEQYF. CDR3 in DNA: TGTGCCAGCAGCCCAAGCGGGACGGGGGGCTACGAGCAGTACTTC.

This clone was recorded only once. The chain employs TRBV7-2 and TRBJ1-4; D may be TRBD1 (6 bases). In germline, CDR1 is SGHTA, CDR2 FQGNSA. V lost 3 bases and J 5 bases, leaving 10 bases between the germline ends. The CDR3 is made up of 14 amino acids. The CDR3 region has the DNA TGTGCCAGCAGCTTCCAGGGGATGAATGAAAAACTGTTTTTT. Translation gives CASSFQGMNEKLFF.

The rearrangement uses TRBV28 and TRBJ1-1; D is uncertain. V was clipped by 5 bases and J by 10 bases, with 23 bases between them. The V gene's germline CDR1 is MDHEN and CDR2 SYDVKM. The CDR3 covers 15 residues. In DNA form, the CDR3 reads TGTGCCAGCAGTACCCTAACCCCCAACTCTGAGAGAGCTTTCTTT. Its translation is CASSTLTPNSERAFF. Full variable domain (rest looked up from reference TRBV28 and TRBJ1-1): DVKVTQSSRYLVKRTGEKVFLECVQDMDHENMFWYRQDPGLGLRLIYFSYDVKMKEKGDIPEGYSVSREKKERFSLILESASTNQTSMYLCASSTLTPNSERAFFGQGTRLTVV.

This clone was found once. Here the CDR3 DNA reads TGTGCCAGCAGCCCCCCCTTGGGGGGGCGCATAGAGAATTCACCCCTCCACTTT. Its protein product is CASSPPLGGRIENSPLHF. The rearrangement links TRBV7-8 to TRBJ1-6; maybe TRBD1 (6 bases). Trimming pared 5 bases from V and 7 bases from J, leaving 24 bases between. Germline CDR1 reads SGHVS; CDR2 reads FQNEAQ. The CDR3 has 18 amino acids. Based on the CDR3 plus reference TRBV7-8 and TRBJ1-6, the full variable domain is GAGVSQSPRYKVAKRGQDVALRCDPISGHVSLFWYQQALGQGPEFLTYFQNEAQLDKSGLPSDRFFAERPEGSVSTLKIQRTQQEDSAVYLCASSPPLGGRIENSPLHFGNGTRLTVT.

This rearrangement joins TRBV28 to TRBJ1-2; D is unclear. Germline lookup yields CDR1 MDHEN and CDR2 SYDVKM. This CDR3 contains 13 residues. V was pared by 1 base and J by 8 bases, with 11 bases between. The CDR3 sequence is CASSLYIVDGYTF. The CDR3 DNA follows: TGTGCCAGCAGTTTATACATCGTTGACGGCTACACCTTC.

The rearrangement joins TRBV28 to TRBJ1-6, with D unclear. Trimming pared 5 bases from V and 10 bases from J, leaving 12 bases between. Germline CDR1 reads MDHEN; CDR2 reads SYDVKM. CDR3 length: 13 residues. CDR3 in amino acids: CASSKFVESPLHF. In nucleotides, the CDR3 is TGTGCCAGCAGTAAATTTGTGGAATCACCCCTCCACTTT.

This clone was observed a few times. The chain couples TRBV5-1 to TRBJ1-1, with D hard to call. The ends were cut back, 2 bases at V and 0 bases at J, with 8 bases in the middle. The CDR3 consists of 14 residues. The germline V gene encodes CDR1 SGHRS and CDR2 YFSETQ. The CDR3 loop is CASSLSAMNTEAFF. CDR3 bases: TGCGCCAGCAGCTTAAGTGCTATGAACACTGAAGCTTTCTTT. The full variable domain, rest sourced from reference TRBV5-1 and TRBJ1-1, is KAGVTQTPRYLIKTRGQQVTLSCSPISGHRSVSWYQQTPGQGLQFLFEYFSETQRNKGNFPGRFSGRQFSNSRSEMNVSTLELGDSALYLCASSLSAMNTEAFFGQGTRLTVV.

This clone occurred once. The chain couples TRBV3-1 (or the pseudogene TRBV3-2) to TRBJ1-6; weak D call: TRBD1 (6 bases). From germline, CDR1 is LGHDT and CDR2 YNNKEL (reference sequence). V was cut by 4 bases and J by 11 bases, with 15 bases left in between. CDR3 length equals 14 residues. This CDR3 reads CASSPNRQGTPLHF. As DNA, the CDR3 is TGTGCCAGCAGCCCTAACCGGCAGGGGACACCCCTCCACTTT.

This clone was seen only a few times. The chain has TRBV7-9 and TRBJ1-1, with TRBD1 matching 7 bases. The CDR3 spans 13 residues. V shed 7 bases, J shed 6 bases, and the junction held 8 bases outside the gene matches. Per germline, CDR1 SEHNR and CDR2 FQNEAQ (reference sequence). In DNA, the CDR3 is TGTGCCAGCACCCTGACAGGGAATGCTGAAGCTTTCTTT. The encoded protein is CASTLTGNAEAFF.

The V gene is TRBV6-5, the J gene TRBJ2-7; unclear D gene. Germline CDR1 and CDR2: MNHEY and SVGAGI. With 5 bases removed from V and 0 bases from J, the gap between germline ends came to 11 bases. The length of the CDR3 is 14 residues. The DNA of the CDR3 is TGTGCCAGCAGTAGAACGACCACCTCCTACGAGCAGTACTTC. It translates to CASSRTTTSYEQYF.

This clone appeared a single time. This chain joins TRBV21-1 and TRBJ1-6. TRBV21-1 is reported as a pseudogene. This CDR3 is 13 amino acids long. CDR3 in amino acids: CASSSSGISPLHF. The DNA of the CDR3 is TGTGCCAGCAGCAGTTCGGGTATTTCACCCCTCCACTTT.